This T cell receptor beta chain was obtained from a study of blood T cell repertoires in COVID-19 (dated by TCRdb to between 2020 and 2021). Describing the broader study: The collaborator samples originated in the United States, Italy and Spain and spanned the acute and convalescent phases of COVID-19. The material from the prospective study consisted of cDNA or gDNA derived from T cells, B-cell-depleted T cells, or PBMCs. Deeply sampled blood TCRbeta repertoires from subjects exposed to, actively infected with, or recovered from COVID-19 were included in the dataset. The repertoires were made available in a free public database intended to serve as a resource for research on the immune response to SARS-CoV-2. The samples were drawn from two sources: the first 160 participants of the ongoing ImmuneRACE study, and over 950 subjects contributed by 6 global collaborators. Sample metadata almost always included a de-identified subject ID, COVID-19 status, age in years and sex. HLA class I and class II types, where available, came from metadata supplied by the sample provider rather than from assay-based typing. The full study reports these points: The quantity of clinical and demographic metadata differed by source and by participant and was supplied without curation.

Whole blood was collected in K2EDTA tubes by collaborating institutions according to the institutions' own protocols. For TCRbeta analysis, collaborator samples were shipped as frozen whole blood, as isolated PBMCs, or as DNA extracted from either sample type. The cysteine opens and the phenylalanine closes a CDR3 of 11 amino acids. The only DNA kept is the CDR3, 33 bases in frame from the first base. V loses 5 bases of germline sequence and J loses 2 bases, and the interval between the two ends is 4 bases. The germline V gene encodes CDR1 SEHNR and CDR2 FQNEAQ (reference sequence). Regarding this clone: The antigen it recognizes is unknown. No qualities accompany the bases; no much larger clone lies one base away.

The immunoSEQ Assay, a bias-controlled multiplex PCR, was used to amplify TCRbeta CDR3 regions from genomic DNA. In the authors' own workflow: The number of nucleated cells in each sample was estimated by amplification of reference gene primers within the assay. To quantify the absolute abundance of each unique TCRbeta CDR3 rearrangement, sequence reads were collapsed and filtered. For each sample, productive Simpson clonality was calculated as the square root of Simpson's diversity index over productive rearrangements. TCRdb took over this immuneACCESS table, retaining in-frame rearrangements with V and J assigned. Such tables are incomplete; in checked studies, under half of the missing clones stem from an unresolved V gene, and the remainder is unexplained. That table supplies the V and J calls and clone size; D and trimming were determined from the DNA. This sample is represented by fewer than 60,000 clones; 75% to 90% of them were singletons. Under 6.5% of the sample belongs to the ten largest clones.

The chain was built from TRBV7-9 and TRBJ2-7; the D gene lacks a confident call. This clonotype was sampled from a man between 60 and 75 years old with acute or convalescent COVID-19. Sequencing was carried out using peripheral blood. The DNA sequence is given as TGTGCCAGCAGCGCAGCCTACGAGCAGTACTTC. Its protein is CASSAAYEQYF.